The next 2 T cell receptor beta chains were all read from a single sample in a study of monozygotic twins with inflammatory bowel disease. TCRdb derives one entry per CDR3 protein from the 5' RACE reads, leaving out DNA. The sample totals over 110,000 distinct CDR3 sequences. Sequencing was done on a sample of blood. The receptors stem from a human donor with ulcerative colitis or Crohn's disease, or a healthy co-twin of an affected twin (not recorded which).

The chain is built from TRBV4-3 and TRBJ2-3; the TCRdb call, TRBD1, lacks DNA for checking. Germline V gene lookup returns CDR1 LGHNA and CDR2 YSLEER. This CDR3 is 15 amino acids long. The CDR3 here is CASSQRGGPADTQYF.

The V call is TRBV7-2, the J call TRBJ2-1; TCRdb returns TRBD1, unconfirmable since there is no DNA. Germline CDR1 reads SGHTA; CDR2 reads FQGNSA. CDR3 length: 14 amino acids. Here the CDR3 reads CASSLYPQGDEQFF.